Given below is one T cell receptor beta chain in context. Its antigen remains unidentified. The sample holds no much larger clone one base away, and base qualities are not on file. The sample originates from a study of T cells in Graves' hyperthyroidism and ophthalmopathy (dated by TCRdb to about 2019). At the level of the whole study: Peripheral blood samples were taken at the time of initial diagnosis, prior to any treatment. Following sampling, methimazole starting at 30 mg daily was given to hyperthyroidism patients, and high-dose intravenous methylprednisolone was given to ophthalmopathy patients. The approximately 100 discovery patients were divided at random into training and test sets in a 7:3 ratio. Prospective prediction of ophthalmopathy was tested in an independent validation cohort of some 20 hyperthyroidism patients and roughly 16 patients who later progressed to ophthalmopathy. A discovery cohort of about a hundred patients, about 43 with Graves' ophthalmopathy and fewer than 65 with stable Graves' hyperthyroidism, was used to find distinguishing TCR V-J signatures. In more than 5 Graves' hyperthyroidism patients, the study also compared T-cell repertoires from thyroid tissue with T-cell repertoires from blood. TCR Vbeta CDR3 sequencing of around 130 peripheral blood samples (over 40 ophthalmopathy, under 80 hyperthyroidism and approximately 17 progressor patients) is reported in the paper. What the study reported, not specific to this receptor: In validation, progression to ophthalmopathy was predicted by the model with nearly 71% sensitivity and 72% to 85% specificity, a median of approximately 6.5 months before onset. No statistical method was used to set the sample size in advance, and investigators knew the group allocation. Most expanded thyroid clonotypes (frequency above 0.001) were also detected in blood, suggesting blood repertoires may reflect thyroid immune responses. In cross-validation, a model built on a 13 V-J signature told ophthalmopathy apart from stable hyperthyroidism with about 90% sensitivity and around 81% specificity, and in testing the same model reached 80%/75%.

Stable Graves' hyperthyroidism was defined as the absence of progression to ophthalmopathy over 18 months of follow-up. Hyperthyroidism patients were aged 18 to 65 years and newly diagnosed, with disease duration of less than 2 months. Any patient with an uncontrolled infection, another autoimmune disease, pregnancy or lactation was excluded. Diagnoses relied on clinical symptoms, serum thyroxine and TRAb, thyroid ultrasound and orbital computed tomography. PBMCs were isolated from about 9.1 ml of fresh peripheral blood by Ficoll-Paque density gradient centrifugation. Total RNA was extracted with Trizol reagent, and quality was checked on an Agilent 2100 Bioanalyzer. The TCR beta CDR3 regions were amplified from RNA transcripts. A first-round RT-PCR of the TCR CDR3 used the HTBI primer set with the Qiagen OneStep RT-PCR kit. A second multiplex PCR round built the libraries, followed by size selection and purification. Paired-end sequencing of the libraries was performed with 100 bp reads on an Illumina HiSeq2000. From the authors' description of their analysis: SOAPnuke was used to process the raw data, throwing out any read that contained adapters or uncalled bases, had a mean Phred below 15, or lacked an exact constant-primer or identifier match. High-quality paired reads were merged with COPE v1.2.5, and unique nucleotide sequences were defined as clonotypes. MiTCR v1.1 was used to align clonotypes to the IMGT TRBV, TRBD and TRBJ reference segments. Analysis was restricted to V-J combinations with a frequency above 0.0001, which covered about 99% of repertoires. A TCS score was defined as the ratio of F50 (clonal expansion) to E x V (chaos), with BLOSUM62-based TCRdist applied between CDR3 peptides within each V-J. Welch's t-statistics and random forest reduced around 520 V-J features to around 14, which were used in a naive Bayes classifier (R e1071). TCRdb reprocessed the public reads (quality trimming at Q25 with fastp, clone calling with MiXCR) and kept in-frame beta chains. Every entry covers one CDR3 protein and lists the most common genes and DNA from its rows. The V and J calls come from TCRdb's annotation, not from the publication. The sample has about 500,000 distinct CDR3 sequences on record, around 17% of them singletons. The ten biggest clones cover roughly 18% of the sample.

This sequence originates from a young woman with Graves' hyperthyroidism. Material: blood.

For the CDR3, the sequence is CASSFLGLAGVIQQETQYF. The DNA is as follows: TGTGCCAGCAGCTTCTTGGGGCTAGCGGGAGTCATCCAACAAGAGACCCAGTACTTC. The V and J genes are TRBV11-1 and TRBJ2-5, with 10 middle bases fitting TRBD2. Based on the germline V gene (reference sequence), the CDR1 and CDR2 sequences are SGHAT and FQDESV. Compared with germline, V lacks 3 bases and J lacks 2 bases; bases without a gene match: 15. The CDR3 has 19 amino acids, counting the end cysteine and phenylalanine. This entry keeps only the CDR3 DNA: 57 bases, framed from base 1.